This is a list of T cell receptor beta chains from one sample in a study of shared clonotypes between healthy human individuals. Some clones are missing from TCRdb's copy, which holds only in-frame ones; the method was immunoSEQ multiplex PCR. The repertoire has roughly 650,000 clones, 90% to 97% of them found once; the top ten carry 0.095% to 0.13%. Sequencing input: naive CD8+ T cells sorted from blood. The source of these receptors is a woman aged 25 to 39 in good health. The CDR3 runs from the conserved cysteine through the conserved F or W. A D gene is named only where the DNA matches it firmly. Expanded clones are given a class, and other clones once, few, many or no size at all.

size: NA; V: TRBV15; J: TRBJ2-2; D: NA; CDR3: CATSRDAGNTGELFF; DNA: TGTGCCACCAGCAGAGATGCGGGGAACACCGGGGAGCTGTTTTTT
size: NA; V: TRBV6-1; J: TRBJ2-7; D: TRBD2; CDR3: CASSGLTSGYEQYF; DNA: TGTGCCAGCAGTGGGCTGACTAGCGGCTACGAGCAGTACTTC
size: NA; V: TRBV10-2; J: TRBJ2-5; D: NA; CDR3: CASGKAGGQETQYF; DNA: TGCGCCAGCGGAAAAGCGGGCGGCCAAGAGACCCAGTACTTC
size: NA; V: TRBV27; J: TRBJ1-2; D: NA; CDR3: CASRSGNYGYTF; DNA: TGTGCCAGCAGATCCGGGAACTATGGCTACACCTTC
size: NA; V: TRBV6-5; J: TRBJ2-2; D: TRBD1; CDR3: CASSYSNRGAGELFF; DNA: TGTGCCAGCAGTTACTCGAACAGGGGGGCCGGGGAGCTGTTTTTT
size: once; V: TRBV7-6; J: TRBJ2-7; D: TRBD1; CDR3: CASSSSPQGAYEQYF; DNA: TGTGCCAGCAGCTCATCACCACAGGGGGCCTACGAGCAGTACTTC
size: NA; V: TRBV7-6; J: TRBJ2-3; D: TRBD2; CDR3: CASSPRLAVGPDTQYF; DNA: TGTGCCAGCAGCCCACGACTAGCGGTGGGGCCAGATACGCAGTATTTT
size: NA; V: TRBV5-6; J: TRBJ2-7; D: NA; CDR3: CASSSGLGVSEQYF; DNA: TGTGCCAGCAGCTCGGGGTTGGGGGTCAGCGAGCAGTACTTC
size: NA; V: TRBV28; J: TRBJ2-5; D: TRBD2; CDR3: CASRGGRETQYF; DNA: TGTGCCAGCAGGGGGGGGAGGGAGACCCAGTACTTC
size: NA; V: TRBV27; J: TRBJ2-1; D: TRBD2; CDR3: CASRLLAGDEQFF; DNA: TGTGCCAGCAGACTACTAGCGGGAGATGAGCAGTTCTTC
size: NA; V: TRBV9; J: TRBJ1-1; D: NA; CDR3: CASSPDRPNTEAFF; DNA: TGTGCCAGCAGCCCCGACAGGCCGAACACTGAAGCTTTCTTT
size: NA; V: TRBV7-2; J: TRBJ2-7; D: NA; CDR3: CASSLVGSAYEQYF; DNA: TGTGCCAGCAGCTTAGTGGGGTCTGCCTACGAGCAGTACTTC
size: NA; V: TRBV13; J: TRBJ1-1; D: NA; CDR3: CASSFSFRGTREGEAFF; DNA: TGTGCCAGCAGCTTCTCTTTTCGGGGTACGAGGGAGGGTGAAGCTTTCTTT
size: NA; V: TRBV10-2; J: TRBJ1-4; D: NA; CDR3: CASSEFRTQEKLFF; DNA: TGCGCCAGCAGTGAGTTCAGGACGCAAGAAAAACTGTTTTTT
size: NA; V: TRBV6-1; J: TRBJ2-1; D: TRBD1; CDR3: CASSGGTAYYNEQFF; DNA: TGTGCCAGCAGTGGAGGGACAGCGTACTACAATGAGCAGTTCTTC
size: NA; V: TRBV5-1; J: TRBJ2-1; D: NA; CDR3: CASSLPGEGFNEQFF; DNA: TGCGCCAGCAGCTTGCCGGGAGAGGGGTTCAATGAGCAGTTCTTC
size: NA; V: TRBV27; J: TRBJ1-5; D: TRBD1; CDR3: CASSLRQGNQPQHF; DNA: TGTGCCAGCAGTTTAAGACAGGGGAATCAGCCCCAGCATTTT
size: NA; V: TRBV19; J: TRBJ1-5; D: NA; CDR3: CASSIDTRYNQPQHF; DNA: TGTGCCAGTAGTATAGATACAAGGTACAATCAGCCCCAGCATTTT
size: NA; V: TRBV25-1; J: TRBJ2-4; D: NA; CDR3: CASKGAKNIQYF; DNA: TGTGCCAGCAAAGGAGCCAAAAACATTCAGTACTTC
size: NA; V: TRBV27; J: TRBJ2-3; D: NA; CDR3: CASSVAEALTDTQYF; DNA: TGTGCCAGCAGTGTCGCGGAGGCGCTCACAGATACGCAGTATTTT
size: NA; V: TRBV5-1; J: TRBJ2-7; D: TRBD2; CDR3: CASSLAGGSYEQYF; DNA: TGCGCCAGCAGCTTGGCTGGCGGGAGTTACGAGCAGTACTTC